This entry is about one TCR beta chain. Trimming left V 6 bases short and J 2 bases short, with 14 bases between. The germline V gene encodes CDR1 MNHNS and CDR2 SASEGT. CDR3 length: 15 amino acids. The entry originates in a study of shared clonotypes between healthy human individuals. Splitting of each subset's genomic DNA was done evenly across several immunoSEQ plates. Clones were read by immunoSEQ multiplex PCR, and TCRdb kept only the in-frame ones, dropping some. This table holds more than 1.2 million clones, just under 99% found once. From CD4+ cells came CD45RA+ naive and CD45RA-negative memory subsets.

The TCR comes from a man aged 25 to 40 in good health. Sequenced: naive CD4+ T cells sorted from blood. Subset denoted: CD45RA+ positively selected. The V and J genes are TRBV6-1 and TRBJ1-3; D remains ambiguous. The CDR3 protein is CASSQTGVTGNTIYF. The CDR3, as DNA: TGTGCCAGCAGCCAGACGGGAGTAACTGGAAACACCATATATTTT.